What follows are 17 T cell receptor beta chains derived from one specimen sequenced in a study of human T cells and chemical hapten exposure. Specified time point: patch test 1, 2 weeks after DPC sensitization. The treatment denotes: therapeutic diphenylcyclopropenone sensitization with weekly scalp DPC. MiXCR was run by TCRdb on the RACE reads, yielding one entry per CDR3 protein. The sample yields 150,000 to 200,000 distinct CDR3 sequences, roughly 15% seen once. Sample: whole blood, taken in connection with sensitization to the hapten diphenylcyclopropenone (DPC). These receptors came from a woman between 25 and 40 years old with alopecia areata. Some clones in this sample may be carry-over from other donors' samples.

The rearrangement joins TRBV6-6 to TRBJ1-3; no firm D call. V was cut by 6 bases and J by 0 bases, with 15 bases left in between. In germline, CDR1 is MNHNY, CDR2 SVGAGI (reference sequence). The CDR3 is 16 amino acids. CDR3 nucleotide sequence: TGTGCCAGCAGCCCGGTAACCGGCTACTCTGGAAACACCATATATTTT. It codes for CASSPVTGYSGNTIYF.

The chain combines TRBV27 with TRBJ1-5; possible D gene TRBD1, 6 bases. The ends were cut back, 4 bases at V and 7 bases at J, with 14 bases in the middle. The CDR3 is made up of 14 amino acids. Looked up from germline, CDR1 is MNHEY and CDR2 is SMNVEV (reference sequence). CDR3 in DNA: TGTGCCAGCAGTTCAACAGGGACGCGACAGCCCCAGCATTTT. This gives the protein CASSSTGTRQPQHF.

The J gene is TRBJ2-3, the V gene TRBV2; TRBD2 matches at 8 bases. Looked up from germline, CDR1 is SNHLY and CDR2 is FYNNEI. V trimming: 6 bases; J trimming: 5 bases; junction bases outside the gene matches: 13. CDR3 length equals 16 residues. The CDR3 is CASRAYGGGRGDTQYF. The CDR3 DNA is TGTGCCAGCAGAGCCTACGGGGGGGGCCGGGGAGATACGCAGTATTTT.

This clonotype came up a few times. The chain uses TRBV19 and TRBJ1-5; D call uncertain. Trimming cost V 5 bases and J 0 bases, with 5 bases left between them. CDR3 length equals 13 residues. Germline CDR1 is LNHDA and CDR2 is SQIVND (reference sequence). The CDR3, as DNA: TGTGCCAGTAGTGTAAATAGCAATCAGCCCCAGCATTTT. Translation gives CASSVNSNQPQHF.

This clonotype was seen a handful of times. The V gene is TRBV30, the J gene TRBJ2-1, with D perhaps TRBD2 (6 bases). Germline V lookup: CDR1 GTSNPN, CDR2 SVGIG (reference sequence). CDR3 length equals 16 residues. Between the trimmed V and J ends, which lost 2 bases and 8 bases, there was a span of 22 bases. CDR3 DNA sequence: TGTGCCTGGAGTTTCGGTAACCCGGGAGCTCTCGATGAGCAGTTCTTC. It yields the protein CAWSFGNPGALDEQFF.

The chain carries TRBV2 and TRBJ2-5; D not resolved. The CDR3 has 16 amino acids. Trimming removed 1 base from V and 5 bases from J, with 17 bases in between. Germline V CDR1 and CDR2: SNHLY, FYNNEI. The CDR3 DNA follows: TGTGCCAGCAGTGAAGAGTTGTGGCCCCCCGGGGAGACCCAGTACTTC. Encoded protein: CASSEELWPPGETQYF.

The chain combines TRBV7-9 with TRBJ2-3; 7 positions agree with TRBD2. In germline, CDR1 is SEHNR, CDR2 FQNEAQ (reference sequence). The length of the CDR3 is 17 residues. The V and J ends lost 5 bases and 0 bases, in that order; junction bases with no gene match: 11. This chain's CDR3 is CASSRTAAGASTDTQYF. CDR3 nucleotides: TGTGCCAGCAGCCGAACGGCGGCGGGAGCCAGCACAGATACGCAGTATTTT.

The genes are TRBV28 and TRBJ2-1; D is uncertain. Trimming removed 6 bases at V and 3 bases at J, with 3 bases between. The CDR3 is 11 amino acids. Looked up from germline, CDR1 is MDHEN and CDR2 is SYDVKM. As DNA, the CDR3 is TGTGCCAGCAGAGTCTACAATGAGCAGTTCTTC. As protein: CASRVYNEQFF.

The V and J genes are TRBV20-1 and TRBJ2-3; 11 bases align to TRBD2. The CDR3 covers 16 residues. V shed 3 bases, J shed 3 bases, and the junction held 8 bases outside the gene matches. The germline V gene has CDR1 DFQATT and CDR2 SNEGSKA (reference sequence). The CDR3 coding sequence is TGCAGTGCTAGCCCCTTACTAGCGGGAGTAACAGATACGCAGTATTTT. Residues: CSASPLLAGVTDTQYF.

V gene TRBV24-1 combines with J gene TRBJ1-4, with D possibly matching TRBD1 (5 bases). In germline, CDR1 is KGHDR, CDR2 SFDVKD. Deletions cut 3 bases from V and 8 bases from J, with 15 bases between. The CDR3 covers 15 residues. The CDR3 DNA reads TGTGCCACCAGTGATCCTGCGGGACCAGACGAAAAACTGTTTTTT. Protein product: CATSDPAGPDEKLFF.

This clonotype has only a few counts. V is TRBV20-1 and J is TRBJ2-1; 12 bases are shared with TRBD2. The CDR3 is 16 amino acids. The junction had 2 bases not matched to a gene; V was cut back by 1 base and J by 1 base. In germline, CDR1 is DFQATT, CDR2 SNEGSKA (reference sequence). CDR3 loop: CSARGLAGESYNEQFF. CDR3 nucleotides: TGCAGTGCTAGAGGACTAGCGGGGGAATCCTACAATGAGCAGTTCTTC.

The gene calls are TRBV5-1 and TRBJ2-1, with TRBD2 matching over 10 bases. V trimming: 5 bases; J trimming: 5 bases; junction bases outside the gene matches: 10. Germline loops: CDR1 SGHRS, CDR2 YFSETQ. The CDR3 spans 16 residues. For the CDR3, the DNA is TGCGCCAGCAGGTTAGGGGCCCTAGCGGGAGACAATGAGCAGTTCTTC. It is translated as CASRLGALAGDNEQFF.

The chain has TRBV12-3 or TRBV12-4 and TRBJ1-4, with D tentatively TRBD1 (6 bases). Trimming shortened V by 6 bases and J by 3 bases, and 14 bases separated the two germline ends. The CDR3 length is 15 residues. CDR3 in DNA: TGTGCCAGCAGCCCGGGGGGCGCGGCTAATGAAAAACTGTTTTTT. This encodes CASSPGGAANEKLFF.

The chain links TRBV6-1 to TRBJ1-5; D possibly corresponds to TRBD1 (5 bases). The CDR3 runs 15 residues. The V end was cut by 3 bases, the J end by 4 bases, with 13 bases between. Germline V gene data show CDR1 as MNHNS and CDR2 as SASEGT. CDR3 in amino acids: CASSDVTGTNQPQHF. The CDR3 coding sequence is TGTGCCAGCAGTGATGTAACAGGCACAAATCAGCCCCAGCATTTT.

The V call is TRBV28, the J call TRBJ1-1; D is perhaps TRBD1 (5 bases). Germline CDR1 and CDR2: MDHEN and SYDVKM. This CDR3 region has 17 residues. Trimming stripped 5 bases from V and 3 bases from J, with 22 bases between. The CDR3 region is CASSGLGGRIGDTEAFF. The DNA for the CDR3 is TGTGCCAGCAGTGGCCTTGGTGGGCGGATAGGGGACACTGAAGCTTTCTTT.

This clonotype was observed once. A much larger clone differs from this one at a single base, so this may be a read error. The J gene is TRBJ1-1, the V gene TRBV29-1; no reliable D call. The CDR3 has 13 amino acids. CDR1 is SQVTM and CDR2 is ANQGSEA in the germline V gene. V gave up 3 bases and J gave up 0 bases, with 8 bases separating them. The CDR3 nucleotides are TGCAGCGTTGACGAGGGAGTGAACACTGAAGCTTTCTTT. It is translated as CSVDEGVNTEAFF.

This clonotype has more than one count but fewer than ten. The chain employs TRBV29-1 and TRBJ2-1; D is unresolved. CDR1 and CDR2 (germline): SQVTM, ANQGSEA. V was cut by 1 base and J by 6 bases, with 4 bases left in between. The CDR3 sequence is 11 residues long. CDR3 bases: TGCAGCGTTGAAGTAACCAATGAGCAGTTCTTC. This translates into CSVEVTNEQFF.